This record looks at one TCR beta chain sequence and its context. Antigen: not known. The data belong to a study of cytomegalovirus exposure and HLA in healthy donors. Study overall: Of all 400 or so donors who were genotyped, roughly 83% belonged to the Caucasian-associated ancestry cluster.

Findings of the study overall: In presence/absence analyses, roughly uniform sequencing depth across donors was assumed.

The CDR3 length is 17 residues. The V and J ends lost 1 base and 4 bases respectively, with 16 bases between them. The germline CDR1 and CDR2 sequences are LGHNA and YNFKEQ. PCR used 60 Vbeta primers and 13 Jbeta primers. Clones were read by immunoSEQ multiplex PCR, and TCRdb kept only the in-frame ones, dropping some. In the table there are under 150,000 clones, about three quarters of which are singletons. The clonotype was recovered from a middle-aged woman in good health and CMV-seronegative. The chain combines TRBV4-2 with TRBJ1-4; D possibly corresponds to TRBD1 (6 bases). The sequenced sample consisted of PBMCs. Written as DNA, the CDR3 is TGTGCCAGCAGCCAAGGGTCCGCGGGGGCTCATAATGAAAAACTGTTTTTT. Translating it yields CASSQGSAGAHNEKLFF.